These 21 T cell receptor beta chains originate from one sample sequenced in a study of shared T cell receptors in the human thymus. Assay: immunoSEQ multiplex PCR; the TCRdb copy retains only in-frame clones and omits some. The data show under 450,000 clones, 95% seen once. The sample consisted of thymocytes. Receptors originate from a human donor.

The chain recombines TRBV7-9 with TRBJ2-5; 12 nucleotides align to TRBD2. The germline V gene encodes CDR1 SEHNR and CDR2 FQNEAQ (reference sequence). This CDR3 region has 16 residues. V lost 4 bases and J lost 4; bases outside the gene matches: 7. CDR3 sequence (DNA): TGTGCCAGCAGCTCCCAGGCTAGCGGGAGGGCAGAGACCCAGTACTTC. Its protein is CASSSQASGRAETQYF.

The chain is built from TRBV11-2 and TRBJ2-1; TRBD2 aligns across 13 bases. CDR1 and CDR2 (germline): SGHAT, FQNNGV. The CDR3 runs 19 residues. V shed 0 bases and J 5 bases; nucleotides not matched to a gene: 10. The CDR3 DNA follows: TGTGCCAGCAGCTTAGATCCCCTCCCACTAGCGGGAGGGGACAATGAGCAGTTCTTC. This gives the protein CASSLDPLPLAGGDNEQFF.

The chain is built from TRBV4-1 and TRBJ2-2, with a possible D match to TRBD2 (6 bases). V dropped 4 bases and J dropped 6 bases, with 18 bases sitting between them. Germline-derived CDR1 and CDR2 are MGHRA and YSYEKL. This CDR3 spans 16 amino acids. In DNA, the CDR3 is TGCGCCAGCAGCCCTTATAGACTAGGAGGATCCGGGGAGCTGTTTTTT. This codes for CASSPYRLGGSGELFF.

Details on this clone: The junction departs from the called germline gene at one end, perhaps through a read error. Here the CDR3 DNA reads TGTGCCAGCAGTTTAAGGGCAGACCGTTTGCCCTTGATATTC. Translated, it gives CASSLRADRLPLIF. The chain has TRBV27 and TRBJ2-7; D remains unclear. CDR3 length: 14 amino acids. Germline CDR1 and CDR2: MNHEY and SMNVEV (reference sequence).

V is TRBV10-2 and J is TRBJ2-4, with TRBD1 matching over 8 bases. This CDR3 region has 16 residues. The germline V gene has CDR1 WSHSY and CDR2 SAAADI. The J segment lost 0 bases and the V segment lost 4 bases, leaving 5 bases of the junction unmatched. CDR3 in amino acids: CASSGGGQGAKNIQYF. The CDR3 DNA sequence: TGCGCCAGCAGTGGGGGCGGACAGGGAGCCAAAAACATTCAGTACTTC.

This clone was seen a handful of times. The chain joins TRBV4-1 to TRBJ1-1, with D hard to call. Germline CDR1 reads MGHRA; CDR2 reads YSYEKL. The CDR3 sequence is 13 residues long. V was trimmed by 3 bases and J by 3 bases, leaving 8 bases between them. This chain's CDR3 is CASSQDGDTEAFF. The CDR3 nucleotides read TGCGCCAGCAGCCAGGACGGAGACACTGAAGCTTTCTTT.

This chain joins TRBV5-1 and TRBJ2-1, with D possibly matching TRBD2 (5 bases). The germline V gene has CDR1 SGHRS and CDR2 YFSETQ. CDR3 length: 13 residues. Trimming pared 5 bases from V and 4 bases from J, leaving 10 bases between. CDR3 DNA: TGCGCCAGCAGTAGACTAACATACAATGAGCAGTTCTTC. Translating it yields CASSRLTYNEQFF.

This clone occurred once. The chain links TRBV7-6 to TRBJ2-3; TRBD1 might be the D (6 bases). The CDR3 runs 16 residues. Trimming shortened V by 4 bases and J by 3 bases, and 17 bases separated the two germline ends. Germline V gene sequence: CDR1 SGHVS, CDR2 FNYEAQ. The CDR3 spells CASSSDRRDETDTQYF. CDR3 DNA sequence: TGTGCCAGCAGCTCGGACAGACGGGATGAGACAGATACGCAGTATTTT.

The V gene is TRBV7-8, the J gene TRBJ2-1; D is ambiguous. The V end was cut by 7 bases, the J end by 7 bases, with 5 bases between. In germline, CDR1 is SGHVS, CDR2 FQNEAQ. This CDR3 contains 10 residues. The DNA of the CDR3 is TGTGCCAGCAAGATGAATGAGCAGTTCTTC. Protein sequence: CASKMNEQFF.

The rearrangement uses TRBV13 and TRBJ2-1, with 12 bases matching TRBD1. This CDR3 spans 15 amino acids. Germline V lookup: CDR1 PRHDT, CDR2 FYEKMQ (reference sequence). V dropped 5 bases and J dropped 8; count of bases not matched to a gene: 7. CDR3 protein: CASSPRDRGLDEQFF. The CDR3 coding sequence is TGTGCCAGCAGCCCCCGGGACAGGGGGCTGGATGAGCAGTTCTTC.

The chain recombines TRBV19 with TRBJ2-1; 9 positions match TRBD2. J gave up 0 bases and V 1 base, and 10 bases lay outside the gene matches. CDR1 and CDR2 from the germline V gene are LNHDA and SQIVND (reference sequence). CDR3 length equals 19 residues. CDR3 in amino acids: CASSIVGASGTFSYNEQFF. Written as DNA, the CDR3 is TGTGCCAGTAGTATAGTCGGGGCTAGCGGGACCTTCTCCTACAATGAGCAGTTCTTC.

The sample holds one count of this clone. The chain combines TRBV19 with TRBJ1-1; 8 nucleotides agree with TRBD1. After removal of 3 bases from V and 3 bases from J, the junction contained 9 bases not matched to a gene. CDR3 length: 16 residues. Germline V CDR1 and CDR2: LNHDA, SQIVND (reference sequence). The CDR3 nucleotides are TGTGCCAGTAGTATGGTGGGCAGGGGGCGCGACACTGAAGCTTTCTTT. Amino acid sequence: CASSMVGRGRDTEAFF.

This chain uses TRBV18 with TRBJ1-1; TRBD1 matches 9 bases. The CDR3 is 16 residues long. Per germline, CDR1 KGHSH and CDR2 LQKENI. The V segment lost 2 bases and the J segment 1 base; nucleotides outside the gene matches: 5. The CDR3: CASSPIKGQGNTEAFF. The CDR3, as DNA: TGTGCCAGCTCACCAATAAAGGGACAGGGGAACACTGAAGCTTTCTTT.

The rearrangement uses TRBV2 and TRBJ2-5, with D unresolved. This CDR3 region has 14 residues. Germline assignment: CDR1 SNHLY and CDR2 FYNNEI. V was pared by 1 base and J by 0 bases, with 6 bases between. CDR3 region: CASSEGPHQETQYF. As DNA, the CDR3 is TGTGCCAGCAGTGAAGGGCCACACCAAGAGACCCAGTACTTC.

The CDR3 coding sequence is TGTGCCAGCAGCTTTACGAAAAAGCCGGGACACAGAATAGACAATGAGCAGTTCTTC. Translated, it gives CASSFTKKPGHRIDNEQFF. The chain links TRBV7-4 to TRBJ2-1; D is possibly TRBD1 (6 bases). V was shortened by 3 bases and J by 5 bases, with 26 bases between the two germline ends. The CDR3 is made up of 19 amino acids. Germline V gene lookup returns CDR1 SGHVT and CDR2 SQSDAQ.

V gene TRBV7-9 combines with J gene TRBJ2-1, with 14 bases lining up with TRBD2. With 7 bases clipped from V and 12 bases from J, the junction kept 11 bases outside the gene matches. CDR3 size: 15 residues. Germline V gene sequence: CDR1 SEHNR, CDR2 FQNEAQ (reference sequence). The CDR3 DNA reads as TGTGCCAGCACTCCGGGACTAGCGGGAGAGATTGGGCAGTTCTTC. Its translation: CASTPGLAGEIGQFF.

V and J are TRBV9 and TRBJ2-7; no definite D call. This CDR3 is 13 amino acids long. V shed 2 bases and J shed 0 bases, with 6 bases lying between them. Germline V gene lookup returns CDR1 SGDLS and CDR2 YYNGEE. CDR3 DNA: TGTGCCAGCAGCGTTGGAAGCTCCTACGAGCAGTACTTC. Protein product: CASSVGSSYEQYF. The full variable domain, completed using reference TRBV9 and TRBJ2-7, is DSGVTQTPKHLITATGQRVTLRCSPRSGDLSVYWYQQSLDQGLQFLIQYYNGEERAKGNILERFSAQQFPDLHSELNLSSLELGDSALYFCASSVGSSYEQYFGPGTRLTVT.

V gene TRBV9 combines with J gene TRBJ1-2, with TRBD1 matching over 8 bases. This CDR3 spans 16 amino acids. V lost 8 bases, J lost 3 bases, and 15 bases stayed unmatched. CDR1 and CDR2 (germline): SGDLS, YYNGEE. The CDR3 is CASRGYRGADDYGYTF. CDR3 in DNA: TGTGCCAGTCGCGGATACAGGGGGGCGGATGACTATGGCTACACCTTC.

This clone was recorded once. The rearrangement links TRBV4-1 to TRBJ2-3; D is ambiguous. With 1 base removed from V and 1 base from J, the gap between germline ends came to 6 bases. The germline V gene encodes CDR1 MGHRA and CDR2 YSYEKL. The CDR3 has 14 amino acids. The CDR3 DNA reads as TGCGCCAGCAGCCAAGCGGTTCGCACAGATACGCAGTATTTT. It codes for CASSQAVRTDTQYF.

The chain combines TRBV28 with TRBJ1-1; tentative D call: TRBD1 (6 bases). V lost 3 bases and J lost 8, with 13 bases in between. This CDR3 has 13 residues. CDR1 and CDR2 (germline): MDHEN, SYDVKM. As DNA, the CDR3 is TGTGCCAGCAGTTTCCGGACAGCGTGCGAAGCTTTCTTT. This gives the protein CASSFRTACEAFF.

This clone was counted a single time. The CDR3 reads CASSQDVGRGETQYF. The CDR3 DNA reads as TGTGCCAGCAGCCAAGACGTCGGACGGGGAGAGACCCAGTACTTC. The rearrangement links TRBV4-2 to TRBJ2-5; a possible D gene is TRBD2 (5 bases). Trimming stripped 0 bases from V and 4 bases from J, with 12 bases between. The length of the CDR3 is 15 residues. CDR1 is LGHNA, CDR2 YNFKEQ, per germline.